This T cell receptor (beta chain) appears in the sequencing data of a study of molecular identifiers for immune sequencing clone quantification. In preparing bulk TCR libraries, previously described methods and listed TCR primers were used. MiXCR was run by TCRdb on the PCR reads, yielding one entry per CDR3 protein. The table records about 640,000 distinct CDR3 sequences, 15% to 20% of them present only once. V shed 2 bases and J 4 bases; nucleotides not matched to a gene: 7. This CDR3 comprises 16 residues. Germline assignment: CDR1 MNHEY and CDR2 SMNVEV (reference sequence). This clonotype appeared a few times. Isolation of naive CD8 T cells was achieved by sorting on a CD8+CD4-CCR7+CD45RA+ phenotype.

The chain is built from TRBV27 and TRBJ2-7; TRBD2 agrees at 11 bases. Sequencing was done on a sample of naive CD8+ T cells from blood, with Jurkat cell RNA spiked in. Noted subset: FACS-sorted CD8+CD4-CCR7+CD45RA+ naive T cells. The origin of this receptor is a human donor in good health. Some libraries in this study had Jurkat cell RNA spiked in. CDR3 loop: CASSLALAGGGYEQYF. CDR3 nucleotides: TGTGCCAGCAGTTTAGCGCTAGCGGGGGGAGGGTACGAGCAGTACTTC.